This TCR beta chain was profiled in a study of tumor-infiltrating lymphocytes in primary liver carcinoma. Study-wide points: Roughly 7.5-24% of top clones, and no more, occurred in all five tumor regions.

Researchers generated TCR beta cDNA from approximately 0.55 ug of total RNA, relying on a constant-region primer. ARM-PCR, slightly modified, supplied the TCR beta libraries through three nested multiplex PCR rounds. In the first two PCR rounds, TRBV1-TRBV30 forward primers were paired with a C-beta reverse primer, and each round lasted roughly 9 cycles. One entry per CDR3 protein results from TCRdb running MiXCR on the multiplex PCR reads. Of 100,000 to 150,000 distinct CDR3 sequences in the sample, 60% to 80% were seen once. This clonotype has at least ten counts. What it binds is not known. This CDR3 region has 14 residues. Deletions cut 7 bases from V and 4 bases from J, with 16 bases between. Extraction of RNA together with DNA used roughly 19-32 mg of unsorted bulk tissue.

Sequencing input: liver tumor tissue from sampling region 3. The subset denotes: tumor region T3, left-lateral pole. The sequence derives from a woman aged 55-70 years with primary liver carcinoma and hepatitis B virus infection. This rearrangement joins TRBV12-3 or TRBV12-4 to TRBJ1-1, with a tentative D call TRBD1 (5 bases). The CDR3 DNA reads TGTGCCAGCACCCGGGGCTCATTCGGCACTGAAGCTTTCTTT. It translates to CASTRGSFGTEAFF.